The 7 T cell receptor beta chains reported below all come from one sample, sequenced in a study of cytomegalovirus exposure and HLA in healthy donors. The PCR used 60 Vbeta and 13 Jbeta primers. The table came from immunoSEQ multiplex PCR; TCRdb's copy has only in-frame clones and leaves some out. The table shows roughly 110,000 clones, with around four fifths occurring only once. Sequencing input: PBMCs. The source is a man aged 50-60 years in good health and CMV-seronegative.

The table lists this clone with a few counts. The chain has TRBV7-8 and TRBJ2-2; D unresolved. The CDR3 covers 13 residues. Trimming took off 3 bases at V and 5 bases at J, with 7 bases between the two ends. Germline lookup yields CDR1 SGHVS and CDR2 FQNEAQ. The CDR3 loop reads CASSFPLTGELFF. The CDR3, as DNA: TGTGCCAGCAGCTTTCCCTTGACCGGGGAGCTGTTTTTT. The complete variable domain, with remaining parts taken from reference TRBV7-8 and TRBJ2-2, reads GAGVSQSPRYKVAKRGQDVALRCDPISGHVSLFWYQQALGQGPEFLTYFQNEAQLDKSGLPSDRFFAERPEGSVSTLKIQRTQQEDSAVYLCASSFPLTGELFFGEGSRLTVL.

This clone has a single count. The chain couples TRBV4-2 to TRBJ2-5; 7 bases map to TRBD2. CDR1 and CDR2 (germline): LGHNA, YNFKEQ. The CDR3 runs 18 residues. The V gene end was trimmed by 3 bases and the J gene end by 5 bases; junction bases not matched to a gene: 18. CDR3 region: CASSQTYGPGLVEETQYF. The CDR3 DNA is TGTGCCAGCAGCCAGACCTACGGCCCCGGACTAGTCGAGGAGACCCAGTACTTC.

The chain has TRBV19 and TRBJ1-4; 7 bases are shared with TRBD1. Germline CDR1 and CDR2: LNHDA and SQIVND (reference sequence). The CDR3 contains 15 residues. V gave up 4 bases and J gave up 8 bases; unmatched junction bases: 10. This chain's CDR3 is CASSTDPGQREKLFF. The CDR3 region has the DNA TGTGCCAGTAGTACGGACCCGGGACAGAGGGAAAAACTGTTTTTT. Complete variable domain (other parts from reference TRBV19 and TRBJ1-4): DGGITQSPKYLFRKEGQNVTLSCEQNLNHDAMYWYRQDPGQGLRLIYYSQIVNDFQKGDIAEGYSVSREKKESFPLTVTSAQKNPTAFYLCASSTDPGQREKLFFGSGTQLSVL.

CDR3 residues: CASSADTPTDTQYF. The CDR3 DNA reads as TGTGCCAGCAGCGCCGACACTCCCACAGATACGCAGTATTTT. The chain combines TRBV9 with TRBJ2-3; D not resolved. Looked up from germline, CDR1 is SGDLS and CDR2 is YYNGEE. This CDR3 has 14 residues. Trimming took 3 bases from V and 2 from J, leaving 10 bases between them.

The rearrangement links TRBV6-5 to TRBJ2-1, with TRBD1 identical over 8 bases. Germline V lookup: CDR1 MNHEY, CDR2 SVGAGI. V shed 2 bases, J shed 10 bases, and the junction held 10 bases outside the gene matches. This CDR3 contains 15 residues. The CDR3 bases are TGTGCCAGCAGTTACAGGGGGACAGGCAACAGGGAGCAGTTCTTC. Encoded protein: CASSYRGTGNREQFF.

The chain joins TRBV6-1 to TRBJ1-2; tentative D call: TRBD1 (6 bases). This CDR3 is 17 amino acids long. The germline V gene encodes CDR1 MNHNS and CDR2 SASEGT. The ends were cut back, 3 bases at V and 4 bases at J, with 21 bases in the middle. The DNA of the CDR3 is TGTGCCAGCAGTGATAACAGGGATCAATTTCTGGGCTATGGCTACACCTTC. Amino acids: CASSDNRDQFLGYGYTF.

The chain links TRBV6-5 to TRBJ1-2; D might be TRBD1 (6 bases). Germline lookup yields CDR1 MNHEY and CDR2 SVGAGI. Trimming left V 7 bases short and J 6 bases short, with 12 bases between. The CDR3 totals 12 residues. The CDR3 spells CASTRGGHGYTF. The CDR3 DNA follows: TGTGCCAGCACCAGGGGCGGGCATGGCTACACCTTC.